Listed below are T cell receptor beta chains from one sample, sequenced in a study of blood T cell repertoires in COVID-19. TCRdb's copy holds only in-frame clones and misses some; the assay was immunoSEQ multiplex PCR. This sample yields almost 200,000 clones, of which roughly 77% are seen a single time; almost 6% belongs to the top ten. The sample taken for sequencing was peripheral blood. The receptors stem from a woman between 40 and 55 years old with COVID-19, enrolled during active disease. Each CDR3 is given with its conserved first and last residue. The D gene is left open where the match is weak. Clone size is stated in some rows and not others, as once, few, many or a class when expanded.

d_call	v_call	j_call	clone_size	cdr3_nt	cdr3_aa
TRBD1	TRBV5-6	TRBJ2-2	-	TGTGCCAGCAGCCACGACAGGGTTGGCGGGGAGCTGTTTTTT	CASSHDRVGGELFF
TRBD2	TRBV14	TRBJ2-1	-	TGTGCCAGCAGCCGCTTGGACACGGGAGGGAACAATGAGCAGTTCTTC	CASSRLDTGGNNEQFF
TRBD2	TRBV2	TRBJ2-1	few	TGTGCCAGCAGACTTAGCGGGGGGGCTCGGAATGAGCAGTTCTTC	CASRLSGGARNEQFF
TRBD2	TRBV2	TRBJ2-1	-	TGTGCCAGCAGTCCGGACGGAGGGAGACTAGCGCAGTTCTTC	CASSPDGGRLAQFF
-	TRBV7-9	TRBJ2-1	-	TGTGCCAGCAGCTCCCCCAGCGCGAGCTCCTACAATGAGCAGTTCTTC	CASSSPSASSYNEQFF
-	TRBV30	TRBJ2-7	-	TGTGCCTGGAGTCGAGAAACCTCCTACGAGCAGTACTTC	CAWSRETSYEQYF
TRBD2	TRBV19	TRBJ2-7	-	TGTGCCAGTAATGAGGGCGGGAGTGTCGACGAGCAGTACTTC	CASNEGGSVDEQYF
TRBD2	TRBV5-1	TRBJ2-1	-	TGCGCCAGCAGCTTGGATGGTAATAGCGGGAGCGATGAGCAGTTCTTC	CASSLDGNSGSDEQFF
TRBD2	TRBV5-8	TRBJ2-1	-	TGTGCCAGCAGCTCGGGGACTAGCGGGAACCCCTACAATGAGCAGTTCTTC	CASSSGTSGNPYNEQFF
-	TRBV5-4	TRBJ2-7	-	TGTGCCAGCGGGAGCGGGCCAGCCTACGAGCAGTACTTC	CASGSGPAYEQYF
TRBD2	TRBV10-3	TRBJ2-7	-	TGTGCCATCAGCACGACTAGCGGGAGTTACGAGCAGTACTTC	CAISTTSGSYEQYF
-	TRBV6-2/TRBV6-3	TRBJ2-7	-	TGTGCCAGCAGTTGGGGGGACAGTCACTACGAGCAGTACTTC	CASSWGDSHYEQYF
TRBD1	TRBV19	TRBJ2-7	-	TGTGCCACCTCCCCGACAGGGGGCTACGAGCAGTACTTC	CATSPTGGYEQYF
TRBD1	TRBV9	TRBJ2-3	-	TGTGCCAGCAGCGTAGGGACAGGGGTTCGGACAGATACGCAGTATTTT	CASSVGTGVRTDTQYF
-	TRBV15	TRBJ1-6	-	TGTGCCACCAGCAGGGACACCCAGCCACGTAATTCACCCCTCCACTTT	CATSRDTQPRNSPLHF
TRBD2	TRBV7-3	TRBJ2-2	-	TGTGCCAGCAGCTCGGGACTAGGTCGCGGGGAGCTGTTTTTT	CASSSGLGRGELFF
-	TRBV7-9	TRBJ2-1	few	TGTGCCAGCAGCTTAGGACTCTCTTTGAATGAGCAGTTCTTC	CASSLGLSLNEQFF
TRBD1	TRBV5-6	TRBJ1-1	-	TGTGCCAGCAGCCGTCAGGGGGGCGAGGTGACTGAAGCTTTCTTT	CASSRQGGEVTEAFF
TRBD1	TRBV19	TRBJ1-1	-	TGTGCCAGTAGTCCGATTCCGGACAGGGGGCGTACCTACACTGAAGCTTTCTTT	CASSPIPDRGRTYTEAFF
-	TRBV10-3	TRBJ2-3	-	TGTGCCATCAGTGAGGCCTTGGGGACTGCCACAGATACGCAGTATTTT	CAISEALGTATDTQYF
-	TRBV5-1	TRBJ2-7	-	TGCGCCAGCAGCTTGCGAGGGCCCGAGCAGTACTTC	CASSLRGPEQYF
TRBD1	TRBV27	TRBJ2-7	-	TGTGCCAGTCGGACAGGCATCTACGAGCAGTACTTC	CASRTGIYEQYF
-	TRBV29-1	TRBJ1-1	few	TGCAGCGGCGGGGGGAACACTGAAGCTTTCTTT	CSGGGNTEAFF
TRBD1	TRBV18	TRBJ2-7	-	TGTGCCAGCTCACCAAAAGTACAGGGGTTCTACGAGCAGTACTTC	CASSPKVQGFYEQYF
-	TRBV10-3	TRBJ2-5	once	TGTGCCATCAGTGAAATGGCAGTTGGCGAGACCCAGTACTTC	CAISEMAVGETQYF
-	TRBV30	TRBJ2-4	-	TGTGCCTGGAGTGCCGTTACAGGCTTCTCGTACTTC	CAWSAVTGFSYF
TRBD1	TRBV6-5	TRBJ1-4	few	TGTGCCAGCAGACGACAGGGTGAAAAACTGTTTTTT	CASRRQGEKLFF
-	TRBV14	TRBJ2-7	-	TGTGCCAGCAGCCAAGGACTGGCTTCGATCGAGCAGTACTTC	CASSQGLASIEQYF
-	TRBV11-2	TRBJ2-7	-	TGTGCCAGCAGCTTTGCGACCTACGAGCAGTACTTC	CASSFATYEQYF
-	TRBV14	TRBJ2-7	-	TGTGCCAGCAGCCAAGTGCCAACAGGGAAGTCCTACGAGCAGTACTTC	CASSQVPTGKSYEQYF
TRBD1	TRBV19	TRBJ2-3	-	TGTGCCAGTAGTATCGGGGACAGGGTTCGGACAGATACGCAGTATTTT	CASSIGDRVRTDTQYF
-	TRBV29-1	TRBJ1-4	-	TGCAGCGTTGAAGTATCGGTTAATGAAAAACTGTTTTTT	CSVEVSVNEKLFF
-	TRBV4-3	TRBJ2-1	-	TGCGCCAGCAGCCAAGATCGATGGTTGGGAGCGCGCAATGAGCAGTTCTTC	CASSQDRWLGARNEQFF
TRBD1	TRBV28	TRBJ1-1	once	TGTGCCAGCAGTTTATGGGCAGGGGGGCCCACTGAAGCTTTCTTT	CASSLWAGGPTEAFF
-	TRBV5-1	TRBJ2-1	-	TGCGCCAGCAGCTTGGAGCTGGAGGCCTACAATGAGCAGTTCTTC	CASSLELEAYNEQFF
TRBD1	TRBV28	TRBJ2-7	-	TGTGCCAGCAGTTCCGCCGGCTGGGGACAGGGGGCGCGATACGAGCAGTACTTC	CASSSAGWGQGARYEQYF
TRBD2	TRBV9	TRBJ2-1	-	TGTGCCAGCAGCCTAGGACTAGCGGGCCCAAGCTCCTACAATGAGCAGTTCTTC	CASSLGLAGPSSYNEQFF
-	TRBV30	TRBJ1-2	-	TGTGCCTGGAGTAAACCGGACAGCCCGTATGGCTACACCTTC	CAWSKPDSPYGYTF
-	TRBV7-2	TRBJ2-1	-	TGTGCCAGCAGTCGACAATCCTCCTCCTACAATGAGCAGTTCTTC	CASSRQSSSYNEQFF
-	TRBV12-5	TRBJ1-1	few	TGTGCTAGTGGTTTTGGGACATCGAACACTGAAGCTTTCTTT	CASGFGTSNTEAFF
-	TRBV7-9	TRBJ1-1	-	TGTGCCAGCAGCCCTATGGACACTGAAGCTTTCTTT	CASSPMDTEAFF
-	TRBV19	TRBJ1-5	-	TGTGCCAGTAACCGACAGCATAGCAATCAGCCCCAGCATTTT	CASNRQHSNQPQHF
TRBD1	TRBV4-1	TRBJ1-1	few	TGCGCCAGCAGCCAATCAGGACAGGGTATGTACACTGAAGCTTTCTTT	CASSQSGQGMYTEAFF